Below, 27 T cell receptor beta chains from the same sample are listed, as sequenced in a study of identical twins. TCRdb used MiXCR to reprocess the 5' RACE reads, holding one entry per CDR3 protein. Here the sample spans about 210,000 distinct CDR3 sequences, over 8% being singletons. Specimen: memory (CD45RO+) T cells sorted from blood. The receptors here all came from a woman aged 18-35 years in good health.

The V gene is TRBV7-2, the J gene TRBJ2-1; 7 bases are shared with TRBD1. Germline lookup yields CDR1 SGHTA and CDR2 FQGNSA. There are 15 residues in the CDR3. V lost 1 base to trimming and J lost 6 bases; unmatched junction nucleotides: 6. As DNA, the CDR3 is TGTGCCAGCAGCTTAGACCCAGGGGGACGCAATGAGCAGTTCTTC. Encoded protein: CASSLDPGGRNEQFF.

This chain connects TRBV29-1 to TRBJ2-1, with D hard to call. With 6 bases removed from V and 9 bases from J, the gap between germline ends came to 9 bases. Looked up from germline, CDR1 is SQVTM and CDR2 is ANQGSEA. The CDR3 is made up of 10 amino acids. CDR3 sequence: CSVGPGEQFF. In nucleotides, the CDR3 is TGCAGCGTAGGACCGGGTGAGCAGTTCTTC.

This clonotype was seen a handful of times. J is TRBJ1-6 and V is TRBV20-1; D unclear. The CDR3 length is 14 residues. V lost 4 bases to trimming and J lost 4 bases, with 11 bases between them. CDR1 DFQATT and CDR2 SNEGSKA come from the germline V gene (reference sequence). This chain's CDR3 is CSAMIGQYNSPLHF. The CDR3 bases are TGCAGTGCTATGATTGGCCAATATAATTCACCCCTCCACTTT.

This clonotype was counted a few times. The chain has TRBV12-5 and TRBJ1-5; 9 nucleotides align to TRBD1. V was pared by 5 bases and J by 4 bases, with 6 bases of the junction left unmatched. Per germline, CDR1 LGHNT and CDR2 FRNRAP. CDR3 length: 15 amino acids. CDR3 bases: TGTGCTAGTGGTACCGGACAGGGGCATAATCAGCCCCAGCATTTT. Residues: CASGTGQGHNQPQHF.

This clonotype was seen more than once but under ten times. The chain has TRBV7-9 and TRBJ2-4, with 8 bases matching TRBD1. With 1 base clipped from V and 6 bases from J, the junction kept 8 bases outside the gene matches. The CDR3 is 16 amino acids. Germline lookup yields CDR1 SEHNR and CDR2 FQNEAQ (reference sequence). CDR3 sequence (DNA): TGTGCCAGCAGCTTAGTTCCAGGGGGCTTAGTAAACATTCAGTACTTC. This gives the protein CASSLVPGGLVNIQYF.

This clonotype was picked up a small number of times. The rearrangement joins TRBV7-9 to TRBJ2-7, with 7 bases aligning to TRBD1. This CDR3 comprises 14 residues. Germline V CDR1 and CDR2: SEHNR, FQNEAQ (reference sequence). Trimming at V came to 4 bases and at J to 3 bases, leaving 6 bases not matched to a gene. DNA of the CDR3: TGTGCCAGCAGCTGGGACAGTGACTTCTACGAGCAGTACTTC. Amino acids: CASSWDSDFYEQYF.

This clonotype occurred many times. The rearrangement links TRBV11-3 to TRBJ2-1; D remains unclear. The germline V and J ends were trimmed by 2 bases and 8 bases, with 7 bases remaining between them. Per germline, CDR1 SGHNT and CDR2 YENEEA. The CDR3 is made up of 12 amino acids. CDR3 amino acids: CASSLKKDEQFF. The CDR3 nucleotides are TGTGCCAGCAGCTTAAAGAAGGATGAGCAGTTCTTC.

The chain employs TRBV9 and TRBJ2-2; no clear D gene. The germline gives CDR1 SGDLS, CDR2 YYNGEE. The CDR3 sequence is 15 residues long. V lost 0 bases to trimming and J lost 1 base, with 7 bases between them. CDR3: CASSVDRKNTGELFF. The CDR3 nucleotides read TGTGCCAGCAGCGTAGATCGAAAGAACACCGGGGAGCTGTTTTTT.

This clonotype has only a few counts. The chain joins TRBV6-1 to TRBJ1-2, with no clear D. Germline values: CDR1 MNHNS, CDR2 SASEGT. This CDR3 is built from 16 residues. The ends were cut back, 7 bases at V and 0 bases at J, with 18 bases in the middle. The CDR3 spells CASTPLSPPANYGYTF. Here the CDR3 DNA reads TGTGCCAGCACCCCCCTTAGTCCCCCAGCTAACTATGGCTACACCTTC.

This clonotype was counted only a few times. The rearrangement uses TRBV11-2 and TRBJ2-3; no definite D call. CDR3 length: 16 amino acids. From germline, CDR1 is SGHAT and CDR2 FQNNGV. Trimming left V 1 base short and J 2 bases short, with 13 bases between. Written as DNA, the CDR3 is TGTGCCAGCAGCTTAGCCCCGACCGGAAACACAGATACGCAGTATTTT. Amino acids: CASSLAPTGNTDTQYF.

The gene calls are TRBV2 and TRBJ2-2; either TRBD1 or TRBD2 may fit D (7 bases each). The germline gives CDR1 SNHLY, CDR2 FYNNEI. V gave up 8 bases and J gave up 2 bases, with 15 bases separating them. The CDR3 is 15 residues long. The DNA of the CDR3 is TGTGCCAGCGGGAGGGACAGAGACAACACCGGGGAGCTGTTTTTT. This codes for CASGRDRDNTGELFF.

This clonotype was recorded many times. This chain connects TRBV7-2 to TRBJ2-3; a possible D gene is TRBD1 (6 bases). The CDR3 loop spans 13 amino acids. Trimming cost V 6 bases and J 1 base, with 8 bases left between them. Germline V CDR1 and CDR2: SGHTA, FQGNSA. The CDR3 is CASRRQGTDTQYF. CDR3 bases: TGTGCCAGCAGGAGACAGGGCACAGATACGCAGTATTTT.

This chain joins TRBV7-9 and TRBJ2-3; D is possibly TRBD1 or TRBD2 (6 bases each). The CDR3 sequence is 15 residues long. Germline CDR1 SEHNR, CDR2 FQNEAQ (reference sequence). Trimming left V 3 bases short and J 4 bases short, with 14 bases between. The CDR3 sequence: CASSFFKGGPDTQYF. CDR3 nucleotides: TGTGCCAGCAGCTTCTTTAAGGGGGGCCCAGATACGCAGTATTTT.

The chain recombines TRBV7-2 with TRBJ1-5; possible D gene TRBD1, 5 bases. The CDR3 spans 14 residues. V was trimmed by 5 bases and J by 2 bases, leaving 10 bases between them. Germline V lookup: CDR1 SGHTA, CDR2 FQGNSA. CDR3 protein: CASSRDSGNQPQHF. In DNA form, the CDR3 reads TGTGCCAGCAGCCGGGACTCGGGCAATCAGCCCCAGCATTTT.

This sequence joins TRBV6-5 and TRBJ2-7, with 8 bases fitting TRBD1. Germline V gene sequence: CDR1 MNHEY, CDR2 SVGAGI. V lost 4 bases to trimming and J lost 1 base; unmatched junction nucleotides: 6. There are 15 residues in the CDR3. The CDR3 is CASSLPTGASYEQYF. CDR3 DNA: TGTGCCAGCAGTTTGCCGACAGGGGCTTCCTACGAGCAGTACTTC.

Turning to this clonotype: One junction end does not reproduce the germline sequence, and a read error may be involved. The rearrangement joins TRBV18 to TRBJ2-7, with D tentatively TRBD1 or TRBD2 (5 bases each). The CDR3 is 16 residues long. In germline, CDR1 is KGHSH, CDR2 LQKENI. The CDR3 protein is CTSSPTRGSATYEQYF. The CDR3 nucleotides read TGTACCAGCTCACCTACACGGGGCTCTGCAACTTACGAGCAGTACTTC.

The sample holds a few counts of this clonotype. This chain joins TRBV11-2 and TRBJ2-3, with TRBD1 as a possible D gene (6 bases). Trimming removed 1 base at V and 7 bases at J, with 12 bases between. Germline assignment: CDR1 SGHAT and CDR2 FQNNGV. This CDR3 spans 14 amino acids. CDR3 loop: CASSLGGHQNTQYF. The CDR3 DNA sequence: TGTGCCAGCAGCTTAGGGGGGCATCAAAATACGCAGTATTTT. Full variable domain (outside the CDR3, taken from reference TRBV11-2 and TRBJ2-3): EAGVAQSPRYKIIEKRQSVAFWCNPISGHATLYWYQQILGQGPKLLIQFQNNGVVDDSQLPKDRFSAERLKGVDSTLKIQPAKLEDSAVYLCASSLGGHQNTQYFGPGTRLTVL.

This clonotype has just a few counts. As DNA, the CDR3 is TGCGCCAGCAGCTTGGGTGTCAGTTTTCCCGGGGAGCTGTTTTTT. This sequence encodes CASSLGVSFPGELFF. The chain links TRBV5-1 to TRBJ2-2, with D unclear. Trimming took 0 bases from V and 6 from J, leaving 12 bases between them. Germline values: CDR1 SGHRS, CDR2 YFSETQ. The CDR3 length is 15 residues.

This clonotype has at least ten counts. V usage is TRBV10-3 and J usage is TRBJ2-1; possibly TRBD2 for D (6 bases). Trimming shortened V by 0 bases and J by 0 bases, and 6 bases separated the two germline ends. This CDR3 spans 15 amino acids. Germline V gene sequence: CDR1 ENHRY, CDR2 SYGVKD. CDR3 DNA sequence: TGTGCCATCAGTGAGTCGGGGGGCTCCTACAATGAGCAGTTCTTC. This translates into CAISESGGSYNEQFF.

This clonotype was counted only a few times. CDR3 in DNA: TGTGCCAGCAGTTACTCGGAGACAGGGTTAAAAACCTACGAGCAGTACTTC. It specifies CASSYSETGLKTYEQYF. J is TRBJ2-7 and V is TRBV6-5; 7 bases line up with TRBD1. The V gene end was trimmed by 0 bases and the J gene end by 2 bases; junction bases not matched to a gene: 10. The CDR3 totals 17 residues. The germline V gene has CDR1 MNHEY and CDR2 SVGAGI.

DNA of the CDR3: TGCGCCAGCAGCTCGGGCCAGGGCGTAGGTGGGGAGACCCAGTACTTC. It specifies CASSSGQGVGGETQYF. The chain uses TRBV5-1 and TRBJ2-5, with a tentative D call TRBD1 (5 bases). The germline CDR1 and CDR2 sequences are SGHRS and YFSETQ. The V end was cut by 3 bases, the J end by 5 bases, with 20 bases between. The CDR3 contains 16 residues.

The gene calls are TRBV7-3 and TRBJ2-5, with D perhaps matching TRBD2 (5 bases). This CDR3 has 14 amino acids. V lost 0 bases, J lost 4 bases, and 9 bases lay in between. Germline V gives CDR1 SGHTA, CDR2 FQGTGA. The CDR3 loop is CASSLTRGGETQYF. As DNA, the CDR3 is TGTGCCAGCAGCTTAACCCGGGGTGGAGAGACCCAGTACTTC.

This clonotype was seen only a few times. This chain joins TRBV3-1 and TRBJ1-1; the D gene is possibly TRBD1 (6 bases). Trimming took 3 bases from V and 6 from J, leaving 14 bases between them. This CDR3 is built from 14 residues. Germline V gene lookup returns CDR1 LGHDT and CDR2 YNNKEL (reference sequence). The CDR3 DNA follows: TGTGCCAGCAGCCAGTCGGGGGCGCATGCTGAAGCTTTCTTT. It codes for CASSQSGAHAEAFF. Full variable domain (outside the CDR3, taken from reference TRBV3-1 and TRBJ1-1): DTAVSQTPKYLVTQMGNDKSIKCEQNLGHDTMYWYKQDSKKFLKIMFSYNNKELIINETVPNRFSPKSPDKAHLNLHINSLELGDSAVYFCASSQSGAHAEAFFGQGTRLTVV.

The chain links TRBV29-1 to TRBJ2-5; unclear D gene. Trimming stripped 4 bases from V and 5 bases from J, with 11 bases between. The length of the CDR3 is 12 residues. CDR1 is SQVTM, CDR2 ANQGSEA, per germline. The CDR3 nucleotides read TGCAGCGTTGGAACGGCTGGGGAGACCCAGTACTTC. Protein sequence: CSVGTAGETQYF.

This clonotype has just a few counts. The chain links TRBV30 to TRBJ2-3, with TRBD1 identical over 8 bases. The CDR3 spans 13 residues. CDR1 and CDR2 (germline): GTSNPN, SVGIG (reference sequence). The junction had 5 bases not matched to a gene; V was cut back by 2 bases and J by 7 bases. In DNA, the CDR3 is TGTGCCTGGAGTCCCCGGACAGGGAATACGCAGTATTTT. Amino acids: CAWSPRTGNTQYF.

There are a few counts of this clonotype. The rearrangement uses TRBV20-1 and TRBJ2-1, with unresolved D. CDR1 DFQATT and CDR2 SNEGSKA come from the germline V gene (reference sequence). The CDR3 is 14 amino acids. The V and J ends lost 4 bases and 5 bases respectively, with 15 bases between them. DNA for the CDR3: TGCAGTGCTATCAATTCGGACGGAAACAATGAGCAGTTCTTC. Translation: CSAINSDGNNEQFF.

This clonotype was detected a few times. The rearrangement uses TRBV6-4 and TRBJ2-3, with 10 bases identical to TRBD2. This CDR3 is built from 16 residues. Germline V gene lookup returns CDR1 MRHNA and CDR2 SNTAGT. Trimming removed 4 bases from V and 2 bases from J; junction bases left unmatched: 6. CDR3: CASSVSGGTPTDTQYF. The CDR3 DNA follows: TGTGCCAGCAGTGTTAGCGGGGGGACCCCCACAGATACGCAGTATTTT.